This T cell receptor beta chain was profiled in a study of cytotoxic CD8 clonotypes in ibrutinib-treated CLL. The wider study: There were approximately ten relapsed/refractory patients and about 14 treatment-naive patients, and around 17 were IGHV unmutated. Study-level points and caveats: Under therapy, public clonotypes either contracted or stayed stable, and they were uncommon.

T cells were sequenced at a targeted depth of 1 in 200,000 to 1 in 1 million. Profiling relied on immunoSEQ multiplex PCR, and the TCRdb table lists in-frame clones only, not all of them. Found here are approximately 150,000 clones, about four fifths of them singletons; the top ten hold 4.6%. As regards this clone: As yet, its antigen is unknown.

The V gene's germline CDR1 is MNHEY and CDR2 SVGAGI. Between the trimmed V and J ends, which lost 5 bases and 2 bases, there was a span of 10 bases. The CDR3 is made up of 13 amino acids. This chain links TRBV6-5 with TRBJ2-7; D gene unclear. Sample: PBMCs, taken after 24 months of ibrutinib treatment. This sequence originates from a human donor with chronic lymphocytic leukemia. The CDR3 nucleotides are TGTGCCAGCAGTGAGACGTATACCTACGAGCAGTACTTC. Translation: CASSETYTYEQYF.